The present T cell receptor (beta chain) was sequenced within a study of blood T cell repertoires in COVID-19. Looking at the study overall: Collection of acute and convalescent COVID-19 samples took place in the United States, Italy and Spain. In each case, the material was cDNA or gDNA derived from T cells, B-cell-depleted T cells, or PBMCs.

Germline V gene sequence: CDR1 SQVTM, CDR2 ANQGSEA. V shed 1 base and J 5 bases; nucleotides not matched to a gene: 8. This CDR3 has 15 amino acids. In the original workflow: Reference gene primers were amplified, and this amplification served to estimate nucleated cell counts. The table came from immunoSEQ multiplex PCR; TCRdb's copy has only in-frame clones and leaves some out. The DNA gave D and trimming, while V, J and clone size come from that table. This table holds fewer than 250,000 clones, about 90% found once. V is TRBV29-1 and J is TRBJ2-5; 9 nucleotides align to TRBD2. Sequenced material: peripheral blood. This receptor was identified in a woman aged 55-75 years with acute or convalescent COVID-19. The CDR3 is CSVEAGAGGLETQYF. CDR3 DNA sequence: TGCAGCGTTGAAGCTGGTGCGGGAGGGCTTGAGACCCAGTACTTC.